This T cell receptor beta chain was identified in a study of blood T cell repertoires in COVID-19 (dated by TCRdb to 2020 to 2021). Concerning the study at large: Samples covering the acute and convalescent phases of COVID-19 were provided by collaborators in the United States, Italy and Spain. Subjects who had been exposed to COVID-19, were actively infected with it, or had recovered from it provided the deeply sampled blood TCRbeta repertoires that made up the dataset. Where available, HLA class I and class II types were obtained from metadata supplied by the sample provider rather than from assay-based typing. The sample metadata nearly always contained a de-identified subject ID, COVID-19 status, age in years and sex. The repertoires were released in a freely available public database intended as a resource for research on the immune response to SARS-CoV-2. The material from the prospective study consisted of cDNA or gDNA derived from T cells, B-cell-depleted T cells, or PBMCs. Samples came from the ongoing ImmuneRACE study (first 160 participants) plus 1,254 subjects from 6 global collaborators. Overall study results and their limits: The amount of clinical and demographic metadata varied by source and participant and was provided uncurated.

This clone was seen once. The antigen it binds to is not known. The record has no base qualities; no much larger clone is one base away. TCRbeta CDR3 regions were amplified from genomic DNA by means of the immunoSEQ Assay, a bias-controlled multiplex PCR. The paper's processing steps were these. Within the assay, amplification of reference gene primers was used to estimate how many nucleated cells each sample contained. Sequence reads were collapsed and filtered to measure the absolute abundance of every unique TCRbeta CDR3 rearrangement. Productive Simpson clonality was computed per sample as the square root of Simpson's diversity index over productive rearrangements. The immuneACCESS repertoire file appears here via TCRdb, limited to in-frame rearrangements. These files lack a portion of the clones; in checked studies, under half of the deficit traces to unresolved V genes, and the cause of the others is not known. V and J calls plus clone size are reproduced from that table; the DNA served to infer D and trimming. In all, the sample holds about 480,000 clones, and approximately 92% of those were seen once. The ten largest account for over 0.7% of the sample.

Relative to germline, V is 2 bases shorter and J is 1 base shorter, with 5 bases between their ends. Its CDR3 holds 13 amino acids, cysteine through phenylalanine. The CDR3 DNA has 39 bases and is translated from base 1. According to the germline V gene, CDR1 reads SGHNT and CDR2 reads YENEEA. One collaborating source in Seattle enrolled patients while the patients were actively infected and followed the patients over time throughout the course of disease. Whole blood was collected in K2EDTA tubes by collaborating institutions according to the institutions' own protocols. For TCRbeta analysis, collaborators shipped samples as frozen whole blood, isolated PBMCs, or DNA extracted from either of those sample types.

Sequencing was done on a sample of peripheral blood. Rearrangement joined TRBV11-3 to TRBJ1-1, with no confident D gene call. This TCR was sampled from a man between 18 and 29 years old with COVID-19, enrolled during active disease. This receptor carries the CDR3 CASSLRGNTEAFF. The DNA sequence is TGTGCCAGCAGCTTAAGAGGGAACACTGAAGCTTTCTTT.